This record concerns one T cell receptor beta chain sequence. This specimen comes from a study of blood T cells in healthy people across ages. It was with a sample-barcoded 5' primer and a J-beta primer mix that a second PCR of roughly 7 to 12 cycles was run. A single record per CDR3 protein comes from TCRdb applying MiXCR to the 5' RACE reads. The data contain about 1.5 million distinct CDR3 sequences, around 39% of them seen just once; the ten biggest clones take up around 8%. This CDR3 is built from 14 residues. CDR1 is WNHNN, CDR2 SYGVQD, per germline (reference sequence). Trimming removed 3 bases from V and 7 bases from J; junction bases left unmatched: 7.

The rearrangement links TRBV10-1 to TRBJ2-7, with 9 bases identical to TRBD1. The material sequenced was blood. The sequence was collected from a woman between 18 and 29 years old in good health. Written as DNA, the CDR3 is TGCGCCAGCAGTGATACCCGGGACAGGGTGGAGCAGTACTTC. Amino acid sequence: CASSDTRDRVEQYF.